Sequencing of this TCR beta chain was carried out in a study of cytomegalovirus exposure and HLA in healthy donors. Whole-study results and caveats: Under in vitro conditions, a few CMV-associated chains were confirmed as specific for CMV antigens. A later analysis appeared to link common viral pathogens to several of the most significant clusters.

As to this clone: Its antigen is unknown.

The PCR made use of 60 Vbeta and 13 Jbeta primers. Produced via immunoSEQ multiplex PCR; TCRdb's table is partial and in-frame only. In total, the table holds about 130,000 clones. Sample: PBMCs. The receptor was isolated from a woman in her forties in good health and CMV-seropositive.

The CDR3 sequence is CASTRTGGEGNQPQHF. CDR3 in DNA: TGTGCCAGTACGAGGACAGGGGGCGAGGGCAATCAGCCCCAGCATTTT. The V gene is TRBV19, the J gene TRBJ1-5, with TRBD1 matching 11 bases. V lost 7 bases and J lost 2; bases outside the gene matches: 7. Per germline, CDR1 LNHDA and CDR2 SQIVND (reference sequence). This CDR3 has 16 amino acids.